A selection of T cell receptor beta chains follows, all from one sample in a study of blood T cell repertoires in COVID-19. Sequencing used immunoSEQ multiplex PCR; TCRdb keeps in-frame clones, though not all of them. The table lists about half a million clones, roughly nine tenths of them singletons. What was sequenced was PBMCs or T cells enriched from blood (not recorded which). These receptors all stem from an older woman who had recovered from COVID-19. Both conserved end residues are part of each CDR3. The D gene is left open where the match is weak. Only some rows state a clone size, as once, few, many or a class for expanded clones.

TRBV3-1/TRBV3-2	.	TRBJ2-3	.	CASSQTGHFTDTQYF	TGTGCCAGCAGCCAAACCGGACACTTCACAGATACGCAGTATTTT
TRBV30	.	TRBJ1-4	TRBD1	CAWSVNRGEKLFF	TGTGCCTGGAGTGTTAACAGGGGTGAAAAACTGTTTTTT
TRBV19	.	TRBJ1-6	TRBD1	CASSPMWDRGNSPLHF	TGTGCCAGTAGTCCCATGTGGGACAGGGGGAATTCACCCCTCCACTTT
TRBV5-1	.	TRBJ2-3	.	CASRAGGLTDTQYF	TGCGCCAGCAGGGCCGGGGGGCTCACAGATACGCAGTATTTT
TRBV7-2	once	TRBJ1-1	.	CASSLISTEAFF	TGTGCCAGCAGCTTGATTAGCACTGAAGCTTTCTTT
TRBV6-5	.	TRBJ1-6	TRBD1	CASSGPGQGNSPLHF	TGTGCCAGCAGCGGACCGGGACAGGGGAATTCACCCCTCCACTTT
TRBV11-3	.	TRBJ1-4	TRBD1	CASSRSGTGGEKLFF	TGTGCCAGCAGCCGCAGTGGGACAGGCGGAGAAAAACTGTTTTTT
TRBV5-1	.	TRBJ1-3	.	CASSLSTTSGNTIYF	TGCGCCAGCAGCTTGAGTACGACATCTGGAAACACCATATATTTT
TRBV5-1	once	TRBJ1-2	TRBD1	CASSLLTGGMGYTF	TGCGCCAGCAGCTTGCTGACAGGGGGCATGGGCTACACCTTC
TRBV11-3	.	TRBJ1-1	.	CASSLDPGVNTEAFF	TGTGCCAGCAGCTTGGATCCGGGAGTAAACACTGAAGCTTTCTTT
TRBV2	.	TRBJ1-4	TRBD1	CASVRGRNEKLFF	TGTGCCAGCGTTAGGGGGCGAAATGAAAAACTGTTTTTT
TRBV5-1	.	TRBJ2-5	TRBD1	CASSNAGGWEETQYF	TGCGCCAGCAGCAATGCAGGGGGTTGGGAAGAGACCCAGTACTTC
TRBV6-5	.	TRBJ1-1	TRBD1	CASSYLGGDEAFF	TGTGCCAGCAGTTACTTAGGGGGCGACGAAGCTTTCTTT
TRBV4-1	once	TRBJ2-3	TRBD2	CASSQGLAGGRTDTQYF	TGCGCCAGCAGCCAGGGTCTAGCGGGGGGTAGAACAGATACGCAGTATTTT
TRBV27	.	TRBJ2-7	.	CASRQKFDLFF	TGTGCCAGCAGGCAGAAGTTCGACTTATTCTTC
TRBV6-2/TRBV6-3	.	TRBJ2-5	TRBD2	CASSFRIGTSGGAGETQYF	TGTGCCAGCAGCTTTCGAATCGGGACTAGCGGGGGAGCAGGGGAGACCCAGTACTTC
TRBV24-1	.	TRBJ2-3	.	CATEPRGTDTQYF	TGTGCCACCGAACCCAGGGGTACAGATACGCAGTATTTT
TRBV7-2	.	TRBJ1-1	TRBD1	CASSSQGAWTEAFF	TGTGCCAGCAGCTCCCAGGGGGCTTGGACTGAAGCTTTCTTT
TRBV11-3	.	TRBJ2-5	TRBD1	CASSFPGQVTQETQYF	TGTGCCAGCAGCTTTCCGGGACAGGTCACTCAAGAGACCCAGTACTTC
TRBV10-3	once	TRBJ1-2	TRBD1	CATGVQGEIGYTF	TGTGCCACCGGAGTCCAGGGGGAGATTGGCTACACCTTC
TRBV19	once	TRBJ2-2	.	CASSVFPGNTGELFF	TGTGCCAGTAGTGTCTTTCCGGGAAACACCGGGGAGCTGTTTTTT
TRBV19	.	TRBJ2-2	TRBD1	CASSTDRAATGELFF	TGTGCCAGTAGTACCGACAGGGCCGCCACCGGGGAGCTGTTTTTT
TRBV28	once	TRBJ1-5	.	CASSLRSILSNQPQHF	TGTGCCAGCAGTTTAAGGAGTATCCTTAGCAATCAGCCCCAGCATTTT
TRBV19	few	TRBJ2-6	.	CASTSSGANVLTF	TGTGCCAGTACGAGCTCTGGGGCCAACGTCCTGACTTTC
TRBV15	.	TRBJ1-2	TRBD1	CATSRAGGWQDGYTF	TGTGCCACCAGCAGAGCAGGGGGCTGGCAGGATGGCTACACCTTC
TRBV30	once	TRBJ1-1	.	CAWSNRENTEAFF	TGTGCCTGGAGCAACAGGGAGAACACTGAAGCTTTCTTT
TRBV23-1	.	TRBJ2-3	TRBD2	CASSHHPGTSGGASGTDTQYF	TGCGCCAGCAGTCACCACCCTGGGACTAGCGGGGGGGCCTCTGGCACAGATACGCAGTATTTT
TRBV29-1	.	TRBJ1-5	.	CSPQGIERGGDQPQHF	TGCAGCCCCCAGGGAATTGAGAGGGGGGGGGATCAGCCCCAGCATTTT
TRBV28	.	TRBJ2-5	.	CASIKQYPETQYF	TGTGCCAGCATCAAACAGTACCCAGAGACCCAGTACTTC
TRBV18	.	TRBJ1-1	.	CASSPIVNTEAFF	TGTGCCAGCTCACCTATCGTGAACACTGAAGCTTTCTTT
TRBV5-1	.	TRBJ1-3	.	CASSPGGSGNTIYF	TGCGCCAGCAGCCCGGGGGGCTCTGGAAACACCATATATTTT
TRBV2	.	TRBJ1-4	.	CASSDSGAAEKLFF	TGTGCCAGCAGTGACTCAGGGGCTGCTGAAAAACTGTTTTTT
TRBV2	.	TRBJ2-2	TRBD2	CASSERLAGISGELFF	TGTGCCAGCAGTGAAAGACTAGCGGGGATTAGCGGGGAGCTGTTTTTT
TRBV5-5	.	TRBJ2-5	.	CASSLGGRGQETQYF	TGTGCCAGCAGCTTGGGGGGCAGGGGACAAGAGACCCAGTACTTC
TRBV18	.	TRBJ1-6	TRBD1	CASSLQGYYNSPLHF	TGTGCCAGCTCACTACAGGGGTATTATAATTCACCCCTCCACTTT
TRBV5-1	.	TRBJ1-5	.	CASSREGRPNQPQHF	TGCGCCAGCAGCCGGGAAGGGAGACCCAATCAGCCCCAGCATTTT
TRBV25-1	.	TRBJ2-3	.	CASSENVAPVTDTQYF	TGTGCCAGCAGTGAGAACGTAGCCCCAGTCACAGATACGCAGTATTTT
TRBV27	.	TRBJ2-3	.	CASQERADTQYF	TGTGCCAGCCAGGAGCGGGCAGATACGCAGTATTTT
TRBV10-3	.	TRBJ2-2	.	CASPVGRGGGTGELFF	TGTGCCTCCCCGGTGGGGCGGGGAGGCGGTACCGGGGAGCTGTTTTTT
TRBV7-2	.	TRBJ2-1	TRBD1	CASRTGTDYNEQFF	TGTGCCAGCCGAACCGGGACAGACTACAATGAGCAGTTCTTC
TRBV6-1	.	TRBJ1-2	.	CASSETGRYYGYTF	TGTGCCAGCAGTGAAACAGGGCGTTATTATGGCTACACCTTC
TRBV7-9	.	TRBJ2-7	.	CASRSLLDGYEQYF	TGTGCCAGCCGGAGTCTCTTAGACGGCTACGAGCAGTACTTC
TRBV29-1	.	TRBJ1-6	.	CSVALDTPYNSPLHF	TGCAGCGTGGCCTTGGACACCCCCTATAATTCACCCCTCCACTTT
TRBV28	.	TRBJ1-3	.	CASSFAANSGNTIYF	TGTGCCAGCAGTTTTGCGGCAAACTCTGGAAACACCATATATTTT
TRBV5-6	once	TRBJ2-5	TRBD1	CASSLRTGGQETQYF	TGTGCCAGCAGCTTGAGGACAGGGGGCCAAGAGACCCAGTACTTC
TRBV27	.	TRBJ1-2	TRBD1	CASGLRRTGIYGYTF	TGTGCCAGCGGCCTACGACGGACAGGAATCTATGGCTACACCTTC
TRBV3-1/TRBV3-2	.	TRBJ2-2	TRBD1	CASSQAGGNTGELFF	TGTGCCAGCAGCCAGGCAGGGGGAAACACCGGGGAGCTGTTTTTT
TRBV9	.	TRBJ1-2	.	CASSVGQPYGYTF	TGTGCCAGCAGCGTAGGACAGCCCTATGGCTACACCTTC
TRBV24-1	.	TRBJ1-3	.	CATSDFGDTPGNTIYF	TGTGCCACCAGTGATTTTGGGGACACTCCTGGAAACACCATATATTTT
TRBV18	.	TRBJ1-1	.	CASSSAGNTEAFF	TGTGCCAGCTCATCTGCAGGGAACACTGAAGCTTTCTTT
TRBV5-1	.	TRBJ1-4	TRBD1	CASRGIGTGDEKLFF	TGCGCCAGCAGAGGGATCGGGACAGGGGATGAAAAACTGTTTTTT
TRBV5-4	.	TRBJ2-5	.	CASSLPGTLGRETQYF	TGTGCCAGCAGCTTACCCGGGACTCTGGGGCGGGAGACCCAGTACTTC
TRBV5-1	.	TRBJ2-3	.	CASGLRDTLFEGTQYF	TGCGCCAGCGGCCTACGGGACACCCTCTTTGAAGGTACGCAGTATTTT
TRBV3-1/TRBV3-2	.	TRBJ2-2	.	CASSQERASGDTGELFF	TGTGCCAGCAGCCAAGAGAGGGCTTCCGGAGACACCGGGGAGCTGTTTTTT
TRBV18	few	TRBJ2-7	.	CASSPGPLGSSYEQYF	TGTGCCAGCTCACCGGGTCCGTTGGGGAGCTCCTACGAGCAGTACTTC
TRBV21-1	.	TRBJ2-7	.	CASSLVTGGVYEQYF	TGTGCCAGCAGCTTGGTGACAGGGGGGGTCTACGAGCAGTACTTC